This is a list of T cell receptor beta chains from one sample in a study of cytomegalovirus exposure and HLA in healthy donors. Clones were sequenced by immunoSEQ multiplex PCR, and TCRdb holds only the in-frame ones, with some missing. The sample has about 160,000 clones, about 80% seen once; the top ten hold 2% to 2.5%. Sample: PBMCs. These receptors came from a man in his fifties in good health and CMV-seropositive. Both conserved end residues are part of each CDR3. A D gene is named only where the DNA matches it firmly. Clone sizes are given selectively: once, few, many, or a class where the clone is expanded.

size	D	V	J	CDR3	DNA
few	TRBD2	TRBV5-4	TRBJ2-1	CASSLALAGLTEQFF	TGTGCCAGCAGCTTGGCTCTAGCGGGCCTTACTGAGCAGTTCTTC
.	.	TRBV5-1	TRBJ1-2	CASKEGNYGYTF	TGCGCCAGCAAGGAGGGGAACTATGGCTACACCTTC
.	TRBD1	TRBV7-2	TRBJ1-1	CASSLTGRKTEAFF	TGTGCCAGCAGCCTGACAGGGAGGAAGACTGAAGCTTTCTTT
.	.	TRBV2	TRBJ1-1	CASSDRGDMNTEAFF	TGTGCCAGCAGTGACAGGGGCGACATGAACACTGAAGCTTTCTTT
.	.	TRBV15	TRBJ1-2	CATSRRDYGYTF	TGTGCCACCAGCAGACGAGACTATGGCTACACCTTC
.	.	TRBV5-1	TRBJ2-6	CASSLGGGANVLTF	TGCGCCAGCAGCTTGGGCGGTGGGGCCAACGTCCTGACTTTC
.	.	TRBV7-8	TRBJ1-1	CASSRFADRQPF	TGTGCCAGCAGCCGGTTCGCAGACAGGCAGCCCTTT
.	.	TRBV11-2	TRBJ1-1	CASRPSLNTEAFF	TGTGCCAGCAGACCTAGTTTGAACACTGAAGCTTTCTTT
.	.	TRBV7-9	TRBJ2-7	CASTDRRHNSYEQYF	TGTGCCAGCACCGACCGGCGGCATAACTCCTACGAGCAGTACTTC
.	TRBD1	TRBV7-9	TRBJ1-1	CASSVGQGSAEAFF	TGTGCCAGCAGCGTGGGACAGGGGTCGGCTGAAGCTTTCTTT
.	.	TRBV11-2	TRBJ2-7	CASSFRDPGDNSYEQYF	TGTGCCAGCAGCTTCCGGGACCCCGGGGACAACTCCTACGAGCAGTACTTC
.	TRBD2	TRBV7-8	TRBJ2-2	CASSRYTSGANTGELFF	TGTGCCAGCAGCCGATATACTAGCGGTGCGAACACCGGGGAGCTGTTTTTT
.	TRBD1	TRBV6-5	TRBJ2-7	CASSYSSDRVHEQYF	TGTGCCAGCAGTTACTCTTCAGACAGGGTTCACGAGCAGTACTTC
.	TRBD2	TRBV5-1	TRBJ2-2	CASSLVGLAGTGELFF	TGCGCCAGCAGCTTGGTCGGACTAGCGGGTACCGGGGAGCTGTTTTTT
once	TRBD1	TRBV10-3	TRBJ1-2	CAISDGIRGRDGYGYTF	TGTGCCATCAGCGACGGTATTAGGGGGCGCGACGGCTATGGCTACACCTTC
.	TRBD1	TRBV6-1	TRBJ2-5	CASSEGTGWDRETQYF	TGTGCCAGCAGTGAAGGGACAGGGTGGGACCGGGAGACCCAGTACTTC